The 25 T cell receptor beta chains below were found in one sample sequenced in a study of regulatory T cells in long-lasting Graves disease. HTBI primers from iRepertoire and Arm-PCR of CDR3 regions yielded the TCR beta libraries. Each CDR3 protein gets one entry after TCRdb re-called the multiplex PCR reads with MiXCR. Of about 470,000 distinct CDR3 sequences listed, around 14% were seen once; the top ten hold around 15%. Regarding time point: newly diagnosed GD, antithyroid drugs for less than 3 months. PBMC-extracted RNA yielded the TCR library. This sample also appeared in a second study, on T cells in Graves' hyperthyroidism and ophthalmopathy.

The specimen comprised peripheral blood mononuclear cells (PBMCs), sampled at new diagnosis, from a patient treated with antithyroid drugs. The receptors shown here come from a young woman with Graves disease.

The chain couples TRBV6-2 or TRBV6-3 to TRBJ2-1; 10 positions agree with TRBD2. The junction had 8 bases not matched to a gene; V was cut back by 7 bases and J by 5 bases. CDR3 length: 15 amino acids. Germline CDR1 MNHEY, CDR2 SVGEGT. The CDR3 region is CASKIPGLANNEQFF. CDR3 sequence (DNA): TGTGCCAGCAAGATTCCGGGACTAGCGAACAATGAGCAGTTCTTC.

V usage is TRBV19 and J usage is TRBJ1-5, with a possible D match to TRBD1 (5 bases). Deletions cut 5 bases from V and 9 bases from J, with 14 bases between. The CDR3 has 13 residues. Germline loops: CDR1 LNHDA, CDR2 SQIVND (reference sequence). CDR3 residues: CASSPGGTGPQHF. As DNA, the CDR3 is TGTGCCAGTAGTCCCGGGGGGACCGGGCCCCAGCATTTT.

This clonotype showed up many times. CDR3 sequence (DNA): TGTGCCAGCAGTTTGCAGCCTCTAAGCACAGATACGCAGTATTTT. Translation: CASSLQPLSTDTQYF. The V call is TRBV28, the J call TRBJ2-3; no definite D call. CDR1 is MDHEN and CDR2 is SYDVKM in the germline V gene. The germline V and J ends were trimmed by 3 bases and 0 bases, with 10 bases remaining between them. The length of the CDR3 is 15 residues.

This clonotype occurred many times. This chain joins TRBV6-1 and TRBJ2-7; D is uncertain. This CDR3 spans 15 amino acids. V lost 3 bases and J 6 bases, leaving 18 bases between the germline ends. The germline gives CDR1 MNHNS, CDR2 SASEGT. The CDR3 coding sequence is TGTGCCAGCAGTGAGCACGACCCGCGTGATGGCGAGCAGTACTTC. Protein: CASSEHDPRDGEQYF.

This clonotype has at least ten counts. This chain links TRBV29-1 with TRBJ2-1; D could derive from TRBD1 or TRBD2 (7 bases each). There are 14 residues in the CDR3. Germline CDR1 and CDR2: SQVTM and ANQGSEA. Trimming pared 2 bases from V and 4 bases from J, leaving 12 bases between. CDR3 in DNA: TGCAGCGTTGAATCAGGGGGGGTATACAATGAGCAGTTCTTC. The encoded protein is CSVESGGVYNEQFF.

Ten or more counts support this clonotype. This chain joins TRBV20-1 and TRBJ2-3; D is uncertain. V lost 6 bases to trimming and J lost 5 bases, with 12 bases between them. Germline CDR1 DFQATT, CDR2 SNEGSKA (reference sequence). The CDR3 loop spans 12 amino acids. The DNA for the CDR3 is TGCAGTGCCCACTCTTCGGGAGATACGCAGTATTTT. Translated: CSAHSSGDTQYF.

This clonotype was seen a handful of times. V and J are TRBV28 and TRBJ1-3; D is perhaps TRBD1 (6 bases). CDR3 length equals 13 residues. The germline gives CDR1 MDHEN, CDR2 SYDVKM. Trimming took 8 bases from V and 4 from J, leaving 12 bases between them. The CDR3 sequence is CASFGGTGNTIYF. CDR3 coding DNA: TGTGCCAGCTTCGGGGGGACAGGAAACACCATATATTTT.

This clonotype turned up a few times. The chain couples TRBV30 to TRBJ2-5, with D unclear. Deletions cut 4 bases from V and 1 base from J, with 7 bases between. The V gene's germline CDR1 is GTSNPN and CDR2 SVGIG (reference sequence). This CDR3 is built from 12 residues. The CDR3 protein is CAWTKSQETQYF. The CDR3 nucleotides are TGTGCCTGGACAAAGTCCCAAGAGACCCAGTACTTC.

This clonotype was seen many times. In DNA, the CDR3 is TGTGCCAGCAGCTTAGGAGGACAAAGCACAGATACGCAGTATTTT. Translation: CASSLGGQSTDTQYF. The rearrangement joins TRBV7-9 to TRBJ2-3; the D gene is possibly TRBD1 (5 bases). Trimming removed 1 base from V and 0 bases from J, with 8 bases in between. The CDR3 spans 15 residues. Germline V gives CDR1 SEHNR, CDR2 FQNEAQ (reference sequence).

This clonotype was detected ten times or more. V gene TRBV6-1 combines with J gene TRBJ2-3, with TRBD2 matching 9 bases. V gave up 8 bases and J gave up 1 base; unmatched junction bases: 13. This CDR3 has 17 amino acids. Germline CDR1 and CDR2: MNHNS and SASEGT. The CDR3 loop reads CASAGTSSGGGTDTQYF. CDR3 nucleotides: TGTGCCAGCGCGGGGACTAGCTCCGGGGGCGGCACAGATACGCAGTATTTT.

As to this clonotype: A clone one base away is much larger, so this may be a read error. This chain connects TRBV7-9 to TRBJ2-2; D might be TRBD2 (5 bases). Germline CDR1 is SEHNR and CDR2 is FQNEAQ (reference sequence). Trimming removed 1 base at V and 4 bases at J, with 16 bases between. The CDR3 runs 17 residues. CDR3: CASSLVSRPAGTGELFF. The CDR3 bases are TGTGCCAGCAGCTTAGTGTCTAGGCCTGCGGGCACCGGGGAGCTGTTTTTT.

CDR3 in amino acids: CASSEGVRETQYF. CDR3 in DNA: TGTGCCAGCAGTGAGGGAGTGAGGGAGACCCAGTACTTC. The chain joins TRBV27 to TRBJ2-5, with a possible D match to TRBD2 (5 bases). Between the trimmed V and J ends, which lost 5 bases and 5 bases, there was a span of 12 bases. This CDR3 has 13 amino acids. CDR1 and CDR2 (germline): MNHEY, SMNVEV (reference sequence).

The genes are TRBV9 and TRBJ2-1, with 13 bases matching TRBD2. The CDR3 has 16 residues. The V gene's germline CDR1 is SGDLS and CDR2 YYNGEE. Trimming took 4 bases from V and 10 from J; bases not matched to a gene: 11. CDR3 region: CASSPQTSGRLREQFF. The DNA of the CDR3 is TGTGCCAGCAGCCCACAGACTAGCGGGAGGCTTCGGGAGCAGTTCTTC.

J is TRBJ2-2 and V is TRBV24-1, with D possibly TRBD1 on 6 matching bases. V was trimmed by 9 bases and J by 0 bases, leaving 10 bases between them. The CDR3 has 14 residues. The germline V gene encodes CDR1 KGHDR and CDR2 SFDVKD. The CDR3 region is CATQTGTNTGELFF. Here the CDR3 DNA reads TGTGCCACCCAAACAGGGACGAACACCGGGGAGCTGTTTTTT.

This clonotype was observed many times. DNA of the CDR3: TGTGCCAGCAGTGCTAGCGGGAGCTCGACCAAAAACATTCAGTACTTC. Residues: CASSASGSSTKNIQYF. This chain connects TRBV2 to TRBJ2-4, with 10 bases lining up with TRBD2. Germline V gives CDR1 SNHLY, CDR2 FYNNEI. The junction had 5 bases not matched to a gene; V was cut back by 4 bases and J by 2 bases. This CDR3 region has 16 residues.

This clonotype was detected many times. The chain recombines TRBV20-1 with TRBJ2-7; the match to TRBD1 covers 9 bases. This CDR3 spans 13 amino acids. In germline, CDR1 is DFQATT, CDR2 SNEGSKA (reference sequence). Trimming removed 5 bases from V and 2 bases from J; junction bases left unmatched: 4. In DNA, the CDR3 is TGCAGTGCTGGGACAGGGCCCACCTACGAGCAGTACTTC. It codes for CSAGTGPTYEQYF.

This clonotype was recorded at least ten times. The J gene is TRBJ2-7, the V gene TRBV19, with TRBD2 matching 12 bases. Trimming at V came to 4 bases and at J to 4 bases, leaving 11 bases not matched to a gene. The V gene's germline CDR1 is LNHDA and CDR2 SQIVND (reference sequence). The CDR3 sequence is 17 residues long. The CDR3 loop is CASSTPRGLAGSYEQYF. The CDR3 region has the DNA TGTGCCAGTAGTACTCCCCGAGGACTAGCGGGATCGTACGAGCAGTACTTC.

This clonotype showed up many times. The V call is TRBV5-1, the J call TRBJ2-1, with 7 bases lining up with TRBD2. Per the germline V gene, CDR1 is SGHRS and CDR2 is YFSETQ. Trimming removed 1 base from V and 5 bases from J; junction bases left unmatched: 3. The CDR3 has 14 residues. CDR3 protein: CASSLTGGHNEQFF. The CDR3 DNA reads TGCGCCAGCAGCTTGACGGGAGGACACAATGAGCAGTTCTTC.

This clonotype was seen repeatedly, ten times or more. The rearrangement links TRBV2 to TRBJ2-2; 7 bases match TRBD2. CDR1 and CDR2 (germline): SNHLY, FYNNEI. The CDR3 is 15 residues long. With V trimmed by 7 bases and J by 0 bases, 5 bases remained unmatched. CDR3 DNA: TGTGCCAGCACCCATAGCGGGCCGAACACCGGGGAGCTGTTTTTT. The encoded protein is CASTHSGPNTGELFF.

CDR3 amino acids: CASSLERQGWQEKLFF. The CDR3 nucleotides read TGTGCCAGCAGCTTAGAGAGACAGGGGTGGCAAGAAAAACTGTTTTTT. The V and J genes are TRBV7-9 and TRBJ1-4, with 8 positions matching TRBD1. Trimming removed 1 base from V and 8 bases from J; junction bases left unmatched: 9. The CDR3 has 16 amino acids. Germline V gives CDR1 SEHNR, CDR2 FQNEAQ (reference sequence).

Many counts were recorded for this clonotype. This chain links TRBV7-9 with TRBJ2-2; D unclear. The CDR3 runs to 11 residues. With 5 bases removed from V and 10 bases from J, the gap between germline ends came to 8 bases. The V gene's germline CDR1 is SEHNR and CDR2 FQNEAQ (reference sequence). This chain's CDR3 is CASSKDSELFF. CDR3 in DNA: TGTGCCAGCAGCAAAGACTCGGAGCTGTTTTTT. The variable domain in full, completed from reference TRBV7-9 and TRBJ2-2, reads DTGVSQNPRHKITKRGQNVTFRCDPISEHNRLYWYRQTLGQGPEFLTYFQNEAQLEKSRLLSDRFSAERPKGSFSTLEIQRTEQGDSAMYLCASSKDSELFFGEGSRLTVL.

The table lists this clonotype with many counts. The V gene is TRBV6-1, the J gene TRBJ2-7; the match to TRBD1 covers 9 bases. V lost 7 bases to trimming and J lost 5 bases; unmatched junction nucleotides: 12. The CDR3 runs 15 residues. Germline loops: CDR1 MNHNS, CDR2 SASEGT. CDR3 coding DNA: TGTGCCAGCAACGTGGGACAGGGACGAGTGAACGAGCAGTACTTC. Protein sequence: CASNVGQGRVNEQYF.

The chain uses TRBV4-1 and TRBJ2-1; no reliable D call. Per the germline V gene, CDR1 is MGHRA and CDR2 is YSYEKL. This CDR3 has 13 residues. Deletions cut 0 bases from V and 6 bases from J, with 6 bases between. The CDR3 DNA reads TGCGCCAGCAGCCAAGATGATATCAATGAGCAGTTCTTC. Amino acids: CASSQDDINEQFF.

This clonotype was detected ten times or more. The CDR3 bases are TGTGCCAGCAGTTCACCGGGACTAGACCAGTCCGAGCAGTACTTC. This gives the protein CASSSPGLDQSEQYF. The chain carries TRBV27 and TRBJ2-7; 8 nucleotides agree with TRBD2. With 4 bases clipped from V and 6 bases from J, the junction kept 11 bases outside the gene matches. Germline V gene data show CDR1 as MNHEY and CDR2 as SMNVEV (reference sequence). This CDR3 spans 15 amino acids.

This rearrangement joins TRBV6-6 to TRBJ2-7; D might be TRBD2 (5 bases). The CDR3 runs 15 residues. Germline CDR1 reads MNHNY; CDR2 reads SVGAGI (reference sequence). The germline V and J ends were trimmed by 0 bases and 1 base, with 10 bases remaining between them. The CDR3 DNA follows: TGTGCCAGCAGTTACTCGAGAAGGGAGTCCTACGAGCAGTACTTC. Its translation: CASSYSRRESYEQYF.